The entry below describes one T cell receptor beta chain. In its sample, this clonotype was seen a few times. It lacks a known antigen. No quality values exist for individual bases; no much larger clone is one base distant. The reads were generated on an Illumina HiSeq 2500. Quantitative 5'-RACE with molecular barcodes was the method used to prepare the TCR beta libraries. Per the original workflow: To identify disease-linked TCR variants, a new computational method was used, one built on a probabilistic model of VDJ rearrangement. The public sequencing data were trimmed at Q25 with fastp and processed into clonotypes with MiXCR by TCRdb, which kept only in-frame beta chains. Entries that share a CDR3 protein sequence are merged under the most common genes and DNA. TCRdb assigned the V and J calls; the authors' analysis was not used. Within this sample are a few hundred thousand distinct CDR3 sequences, with about 13% of them counted one time only. Almost 7% of the sample belongs to the ten largest clones.

The data derive from a study of CD8 T cells in ankylosing spondylitis (dated 2017 in TCRdb). Describing the broader study: To find TCR variants linked to disease, the study profiled T cell receptor beta repertoires in ankylosing spondylitis patients and healthy donors. The full study cohort was made up of 25 ankylosing spondylitis patients and some 100 healthy donors. Peripheral blood was sampled, and synovial fluid was also collected from ankylosing spondylitis patients. General findings and caveats noted by the study authors: Blood from ankylosing spondylitis patients appeared to be characterized by a TCR beta motif composed of 7 to 9 highly homologous amino acid variants. A CD8+ phenotype was shown by the disease-linked clones, which were found at relatively low frequencies in peripheral blood. Some of the motif variants had been reported before in the synovial fluid and blood of reactive arthritis patients, a finding that suggests common disease-initiation mechanisms. Significant enrichment of the disease-linked clones was reported in matched synovial fluid samples from ankylosing spondylitis patients.

Inclusive of the bounding cysteine and phenylalanine, the CDR3 is 14 residues long. Of all the DNA, just the CDR3 is kept, 42 bases in frame from base 1. V and J are truncated by 3 bases and 6 bases respectively, leaving an intervening sequence of 9 bases. CDR1 and CDR2, looked up from the germline V gene, are MNHEY and SVGEGT. The sequence was collected from a male donor with ankylosing spondylitis. The chain is made from TRBV6-2 or TRBV6-3 and TRBJ1-6; there is no confident call for the D gene. The sequenced sample was blood, either unsorted or a sorted T cell fraction (not recorded which). The encoded CDR3 is CASSYPTGNSPLHF. The DNA sequence is given as TGTGCCAGCAGTTATCCGACGGGTAATTCACCCCTCCACTTT.